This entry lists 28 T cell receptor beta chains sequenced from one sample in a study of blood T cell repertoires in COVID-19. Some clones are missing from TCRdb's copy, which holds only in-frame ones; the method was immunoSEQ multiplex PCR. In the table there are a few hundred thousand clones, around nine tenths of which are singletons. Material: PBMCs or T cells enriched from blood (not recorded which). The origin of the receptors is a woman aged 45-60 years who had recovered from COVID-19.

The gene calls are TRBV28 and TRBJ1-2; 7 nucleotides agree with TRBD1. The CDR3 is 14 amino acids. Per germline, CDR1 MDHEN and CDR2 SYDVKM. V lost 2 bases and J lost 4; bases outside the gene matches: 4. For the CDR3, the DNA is TGTGCCAGCAGTTTAGGGGGACAGCTCTATGGCTACACCTTC. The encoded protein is CASSLGGQLYGYTF.

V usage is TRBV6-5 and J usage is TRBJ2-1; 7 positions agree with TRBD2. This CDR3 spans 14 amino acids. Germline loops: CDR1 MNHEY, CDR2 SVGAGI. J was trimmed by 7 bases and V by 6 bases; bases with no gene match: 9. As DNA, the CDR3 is TGTGCCAGCAGGGCCGGACTAGAGTCGAATGAGCAGTTCTTC. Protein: CASRAGLESNEQFF.

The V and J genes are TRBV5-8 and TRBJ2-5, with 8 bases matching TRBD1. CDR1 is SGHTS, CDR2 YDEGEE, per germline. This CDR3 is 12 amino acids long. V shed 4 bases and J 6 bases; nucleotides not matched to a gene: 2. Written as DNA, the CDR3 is TGTGCCAGCAGCCGGACAGGGCAGACCCAGTACTTC. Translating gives CASSRTGQTQYF.

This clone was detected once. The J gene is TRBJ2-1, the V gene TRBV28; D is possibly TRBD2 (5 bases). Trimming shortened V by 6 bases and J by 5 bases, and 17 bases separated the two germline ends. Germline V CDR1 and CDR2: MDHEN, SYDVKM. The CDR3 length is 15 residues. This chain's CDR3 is CASSPNRDWNNEQFF. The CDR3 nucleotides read TGTGCCAGCAGCCCAAACCGGGATTGGAACAATGAGCAGTTCTTC.

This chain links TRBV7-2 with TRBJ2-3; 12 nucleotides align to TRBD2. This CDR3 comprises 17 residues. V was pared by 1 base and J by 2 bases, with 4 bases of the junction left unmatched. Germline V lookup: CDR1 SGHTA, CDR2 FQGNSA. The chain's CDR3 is CASSLVPSGRVTDTQYF. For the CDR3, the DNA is TGTGCCAGCAGCTTAGTTCCTAGCGGGAGGGTCACAGATACGCAGTATTTT.

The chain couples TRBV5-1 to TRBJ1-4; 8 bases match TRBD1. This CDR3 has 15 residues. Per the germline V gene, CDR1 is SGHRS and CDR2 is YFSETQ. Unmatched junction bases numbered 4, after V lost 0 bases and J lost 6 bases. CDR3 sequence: CASSLGTGSDEKLFF. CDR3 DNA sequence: TGCGCCAGCAGCTTGGGGACAGGGTCGGATGAAAAACTGTTTTTT.

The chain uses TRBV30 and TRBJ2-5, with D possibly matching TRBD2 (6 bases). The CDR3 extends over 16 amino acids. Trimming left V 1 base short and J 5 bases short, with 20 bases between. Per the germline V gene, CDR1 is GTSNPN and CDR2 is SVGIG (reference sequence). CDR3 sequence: CAWSDLAWTGLETQYF. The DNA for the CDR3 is TGTGCCTGGAGTGATCTAGCGTGGACCGGGTTGGAGACCCAGTACTTC.

The CDR3 sequence is CASSAQELAGGGTDTQYF. The CDR3 nucleotides read TGTGCCAGCAGCGCACAAGAACTAGCGGGAGGTGGCACAGATACGCAGTATTTT. This chain joins TRBV9 and TRBJ2-3, with 12 nucleotides matching TRBD2. Trimming removed 3 bases from V and 1 base from J; junction bases left unmatched: 9. CDR1 is SGDLS and CDR2 is YYNGEE in the germline V gene. This CDR3 has 18 amino acids.

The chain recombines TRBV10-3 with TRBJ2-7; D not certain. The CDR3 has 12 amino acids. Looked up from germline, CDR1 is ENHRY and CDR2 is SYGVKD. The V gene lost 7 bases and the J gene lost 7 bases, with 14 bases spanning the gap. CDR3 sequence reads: CAIITQSGEQYF. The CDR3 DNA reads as TGTGCCATCATTACACAGAGTGGTGAGCAGTACTTC.

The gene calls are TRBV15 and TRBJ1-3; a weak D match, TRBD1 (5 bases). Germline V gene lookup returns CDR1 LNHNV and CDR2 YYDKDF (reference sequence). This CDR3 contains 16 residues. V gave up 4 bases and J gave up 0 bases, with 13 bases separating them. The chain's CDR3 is CATSTRGSSSGNTIYF. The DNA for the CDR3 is TGTGCCACCAGCACGCGGGGGTCTAGCTCTGGAAACACCATATATTTT. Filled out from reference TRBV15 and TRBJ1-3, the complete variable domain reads DAMVIQNPRYQVTQFGKPVTLSCSQTLNHNVMYWYQQKSSQAPKLLFHYYDKDFNNEADTPDNFQSRRPNTSFCFLDIRSPGLGDTAMYLCATSTRGSSSGNTIYFGEGSWLTVV.

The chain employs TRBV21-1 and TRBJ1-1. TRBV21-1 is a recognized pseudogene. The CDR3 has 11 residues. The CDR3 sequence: CAKEGRTEAFF. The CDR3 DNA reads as TGTGCCAAGGAGGGTCGGACTGAAGCTTTCTTT.

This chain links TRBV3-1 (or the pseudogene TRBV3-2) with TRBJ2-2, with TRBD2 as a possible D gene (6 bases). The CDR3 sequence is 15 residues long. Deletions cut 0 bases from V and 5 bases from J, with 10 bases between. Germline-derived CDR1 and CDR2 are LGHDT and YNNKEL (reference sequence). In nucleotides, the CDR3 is TGTGCCAGCAGCCAAGATCTCGGGAGAACCGGGGAGCTGTTTTTT. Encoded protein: CASSQDLGRTGELFF.

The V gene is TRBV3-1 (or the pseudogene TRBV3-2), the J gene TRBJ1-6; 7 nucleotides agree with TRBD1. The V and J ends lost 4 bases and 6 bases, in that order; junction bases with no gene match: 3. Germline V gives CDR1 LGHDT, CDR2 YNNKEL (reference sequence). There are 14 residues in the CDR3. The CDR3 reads CASSRRDSNSPLHF. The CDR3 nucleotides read TGTGCCAGCAGCCGAAGGGACAGTAATTCACCCCTCCACTTT.

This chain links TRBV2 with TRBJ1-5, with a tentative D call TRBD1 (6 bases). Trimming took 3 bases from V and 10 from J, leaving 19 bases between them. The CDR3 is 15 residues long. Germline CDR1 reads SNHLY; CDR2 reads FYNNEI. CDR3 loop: CASSEFSGVGVPQHF. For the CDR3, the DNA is TGTGCCAGCAGTGAGTTTTCAGGGGTTGGAGTTCCCCAGCATTTT.

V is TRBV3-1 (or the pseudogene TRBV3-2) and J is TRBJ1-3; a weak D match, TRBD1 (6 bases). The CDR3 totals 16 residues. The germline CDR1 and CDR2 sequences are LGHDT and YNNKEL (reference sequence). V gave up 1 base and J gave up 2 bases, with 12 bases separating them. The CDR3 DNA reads TGTGCCAGCAGCCAAGGTGACAGGCTCGCTGGAAACACCATATATTTT. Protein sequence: CASSQGDRLAGNTIYF.

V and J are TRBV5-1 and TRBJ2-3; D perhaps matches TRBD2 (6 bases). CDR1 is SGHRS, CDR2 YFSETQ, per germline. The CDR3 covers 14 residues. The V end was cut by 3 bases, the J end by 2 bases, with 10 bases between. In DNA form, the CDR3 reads TGCGCCAGCAGCTCGACTAGTCACACAGATACGCAGTATTTT. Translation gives CASSSTSHTDTQYF.

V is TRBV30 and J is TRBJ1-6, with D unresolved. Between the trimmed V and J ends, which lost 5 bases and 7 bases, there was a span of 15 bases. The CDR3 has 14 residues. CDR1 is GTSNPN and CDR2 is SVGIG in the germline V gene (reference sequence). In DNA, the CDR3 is TGTGCCTGGGGGCCCGGGTTCGGGAATTCACCCCTCCACTTT. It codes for CAWGPGFGNSPLHF.

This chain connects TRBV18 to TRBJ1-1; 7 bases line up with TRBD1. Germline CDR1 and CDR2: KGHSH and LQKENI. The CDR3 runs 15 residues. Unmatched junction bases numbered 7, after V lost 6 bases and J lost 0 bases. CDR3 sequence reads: CASSQHDRVNTEAFF. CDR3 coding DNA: TGTGCCAGCTCGCAACATGACAGGGTGAACACTGAAGCTTTCTTT.

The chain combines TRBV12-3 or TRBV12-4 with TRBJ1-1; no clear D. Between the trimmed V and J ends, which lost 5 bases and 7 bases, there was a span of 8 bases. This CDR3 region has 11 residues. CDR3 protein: CASSIRGEAFF. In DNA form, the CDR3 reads TGTGCCAGCAGTATCAGAGGTGAAGCTTTCTTT.

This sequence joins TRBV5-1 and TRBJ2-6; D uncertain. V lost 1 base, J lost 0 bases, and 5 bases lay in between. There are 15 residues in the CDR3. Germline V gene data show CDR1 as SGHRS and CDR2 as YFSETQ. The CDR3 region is CASSLTVSGANVLTF. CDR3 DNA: TGCGCCAGCAGCTTGACAGTCTCTGGGGCCAACGTCCTGACTTTC.

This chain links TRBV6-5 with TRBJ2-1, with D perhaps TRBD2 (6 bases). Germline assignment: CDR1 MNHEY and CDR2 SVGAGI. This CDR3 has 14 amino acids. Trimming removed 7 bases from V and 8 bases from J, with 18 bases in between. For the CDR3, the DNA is TGTGCCAGCACCCCCCGAGGCGGGGCCCATGAGCAGTTCTTC. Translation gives CASTPRGGAHEQFF.

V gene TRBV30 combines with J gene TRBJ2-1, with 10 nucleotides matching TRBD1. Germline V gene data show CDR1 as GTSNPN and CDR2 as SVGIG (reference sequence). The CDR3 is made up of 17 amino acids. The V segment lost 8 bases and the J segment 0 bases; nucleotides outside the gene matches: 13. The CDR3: CAGQGVGSLSSYNEQFF. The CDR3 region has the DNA TGTGCCGGACAGGGGGTCGGGTCATTGAGCTCCTACAATGAGCAGTTCTTC.

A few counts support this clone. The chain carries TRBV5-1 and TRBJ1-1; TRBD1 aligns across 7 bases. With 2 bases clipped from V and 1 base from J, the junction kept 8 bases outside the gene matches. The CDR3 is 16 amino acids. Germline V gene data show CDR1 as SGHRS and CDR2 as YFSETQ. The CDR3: CASSFRQGGGNTEAFF. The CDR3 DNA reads TGCGCCAGCAGCTTTCGACAGGGTGGGGGGAACACTGAAGCTTTCTTT.

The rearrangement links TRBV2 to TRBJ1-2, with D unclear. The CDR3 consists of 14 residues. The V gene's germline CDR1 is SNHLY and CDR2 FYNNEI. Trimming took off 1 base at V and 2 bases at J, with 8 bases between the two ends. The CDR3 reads CASSEEEGNYGYTF. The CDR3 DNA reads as TGTGCCAGCAGTGAAGAAGAGGGAAACTATGGCTACACCTTC.

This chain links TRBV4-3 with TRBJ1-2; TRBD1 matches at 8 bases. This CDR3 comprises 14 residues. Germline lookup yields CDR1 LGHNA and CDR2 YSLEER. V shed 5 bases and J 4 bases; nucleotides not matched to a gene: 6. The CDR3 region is CASSSGQGIYGYTF. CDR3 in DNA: TGCGCCAGCAGCTCCGGACAGGGAATCTATGGCTACACCTTC.

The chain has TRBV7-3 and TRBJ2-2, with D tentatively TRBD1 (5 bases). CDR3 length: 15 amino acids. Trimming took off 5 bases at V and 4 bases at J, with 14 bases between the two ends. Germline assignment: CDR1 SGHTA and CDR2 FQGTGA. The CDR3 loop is CASSLQGSGTGELFF. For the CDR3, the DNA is TGTGCCAGCAGCCTCCAGGGTTCGGGCACCGGGGAGCTGTTTTTT.

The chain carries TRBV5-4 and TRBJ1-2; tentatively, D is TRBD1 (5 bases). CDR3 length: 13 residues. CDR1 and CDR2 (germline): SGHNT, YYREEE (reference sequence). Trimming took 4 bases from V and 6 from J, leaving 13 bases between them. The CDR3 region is CASSADTANGYTF. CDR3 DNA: TGTGCCAGCAGCGCGGACACGGCGAATGGCTACACCTTC.

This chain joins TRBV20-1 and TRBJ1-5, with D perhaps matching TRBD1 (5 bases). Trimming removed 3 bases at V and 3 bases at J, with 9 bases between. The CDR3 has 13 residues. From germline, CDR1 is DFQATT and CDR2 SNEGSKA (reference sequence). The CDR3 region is CSASFRDNQPQHF. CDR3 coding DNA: TGCAGTGCTAGTTTCAGGGACAATCAGCCCCAGCATTTT.